The 5 T cell receptor beta chains below come from one sample, sequenced in a study of spatial heterogeneity in lung cancer. One entry per CDR3 protein, called by TCRdb with MiXCR from the 5' RACE reads. The table includes 75,000 to 85,000 distinct CDR3 sequences, about 20% detected once. This sample's time point: sample taken at primary tumor resection. Tumor, nontumor lung or frozen PBMC supplied whole RNA, sequenced without sorting. Sequencing was performed on PBMCs, taken at surgery. Every receptor here comes from a male donor with early-stage non-small cell lung cancer.

This clonotype was seen many times. This chain connects TRBV7-9 to TRBJ1-1, with 7 nucleotides matching TRBD1. J gave up 4 bases and V 3 bases, and 5 bases lay outside the gene matches. The length of the CDR3 is 14 residues. Germline V gene data show CDR1 as SEHNR and CDR2 as FQNEAQ (reference sequence). In DNA form, the CDR3 reads TGTGCCAGCAGCTTGGAGGGGGCGAGCACTGAAGCTTTCTTT. It specifies CASSLEGASTEAFF.

V usage is TRBV27 and J usage is TRBJ1-3, with D maybe TRBD1 (6 bases). Trimming stripped 4 bases from V and 9 bases from J, with 13 bases between. The CDR3 totals 13 residues. The V gene's germline CDR1 is MNHEY and CDR2 SMNVEV (reference sequence). The CDR3 reads CASSSYGGGTIYF. CDR3 nucleotides: TGTGCCAGCAGTTCCTATGGGGGCGGCACCATATATTTT.

The sample holds a few counts of this clonotype. The CDR3 spells CASSQGDREQFF. CDR3 sequence (DNA): TGTGCCAGCAGCCAAGGCGATCGGGAGCAGTTCTTC. The chain couples TRBV3-1 to TRBJ2-1; no firm D call. The germline gives CDR1 LGHDT, CDR2 YNNKEL (reference sequence). The CDR3 has 12 amino acids. V was pared by 1 base and J by 10 bases, with 8 bases between.

The J gene is TRBJ2-7, the V gene TRBV19, with D possibly matching TRBD1 (6 bases). The CDR3 is 14 amino acids. The germline gives CDR1 LNHDA, CDR2 SQIVND (reference sequence). V was trimmed by 5 bases and J by 3 bases, leaving 14 bases between them. Written as DNA, the CDR3 is TGTGCCAGTAGTCCTACGGGACACCTCTACGAGCAGTACTTC. Residues: CASSPTGHLYEQYF. Drawing the rest from reference TRBV19 and TRBJ2-7, the complete variable domain is DGGITQSPKYLFRKEGQNVTLSCEQNLNHDAMYWYRQDPGQGLRLIYYSQIVNDFQKGDIAEGYSVSREKKESFPLTVTSAQKNPTAFYLCASSPTGHLYEQYFGPGTRLTVT.

This clonotype showed up just a few times. The chain has TRBV7-9 and TRBJ2-3; the match to TRBD1 covers 8 bases. The CDR3 is made up of 14 amino acids. Germline CDR1 is SEHNR and CDR2 is FQNEAQ (reference sequence). V shed 5 bases and J 3 bases; nucleotides not matched to a gene: 4. The CDR3 DNA is TGTGCCAGCAGCGCGGACAGGGAAACAGATACGCAGTATTTT. Translation: CASSADRETDTQYF. Full variable domain (rest looked up from reference TRBV7-9 and TRBJ2-3): DTGVSQNPRHKITKRGQNVTFRCDPISEHNRLYWYRQTLGQGPEFLTYFQNEAQLEKSRLLSDRFSAERPKGSFSTLEIQRTEQGDSAMYLCASSADRETDTQYFGPGTRLTVL.